The 6 T cell receptor beta chains below all came from one sample that was sequenced in a study of regulatory T cells in long-lasting Graves disease. Time point reported: persistent/refractory GD, antithyroid drugs over 5 years with positive TRAb. Extracted PBMC RNA gave rise to the TCR library. In building TCR beta libraries, iRepertoire HTBI primers were used together with Arm-PCR of CDR3 regions. TCRdb recomputed calls from the multiplex PCR reads with MiXCR, one row per CDR3 protein. The sample carries about 400,000 distinct CDR3 sequences, more than 20% recorded once. The sequencing used peripheral blood mononuclear cells (PBMCs), collected when the disease was refractory, from a patient treated with antithyroid drugs. These receptors all stem from a female donor with Graves disease.

The rearrangement joins TRBV30 to TRBJ2-7; 7 bases line up with TRBD2. V was pared by 3 bases and J by 3 bases, with 11 bases of the junction left unmatched. Germline V gives CDR1 GTSNPN, CDR2 SVGIG (reference sequence). CDR3 size: 15 residues. CDR3 region: CAWRGGSRGGYEQYF. The CDR3 nucleotides are TGTGCCTGGAGGGGGGGGAGTAGGGGAGGCTACGAGCAGTACTTC. The variable domain in full, with the rest retrieved from reference TRBV30 and TRBJ2-7, is SQTIHQWPATLVQPVGSPLSLECTVEGTSNPNLYWYRQAAGRGLQLLFYSVGIGQISSEVPQNLSASRPQDRQFILSSKKLLLSDSGFYLCAWRGGSRGGYEQYFGPGTRLTVT.

There are a few counts of this clonotype. This chain joins TRBV7-2 and TRBJ2-7; 9 bases match TRBD2. CDR1 and CDR2 (germline): SGHTA, FQGNSA. The CDR3 consists of 16 residues. The junction had 12 bases not matched to a gene; V was cut back by 5 bases and J by 4 bases. The CDR3 nucleotides are TGTGCCAGCAGCCATCACCCCGGGACTAGCAGATACGAGCAGTACTTC. Its protein product is CASSHHPGTSRYEQYF. Using reference TRBV7-2 and TRBJ2-7 for the parts outside the CDR3, the full variable domain is GAGVSQSPSNKVTEKGKDVELRCDPISGHTALYWYRQSLGQGLEFLIYFQGNSAPDKSGLPSDRFSAERTGGSVSTLTIQRTQQEDSAVYLCASSHHPGTSRYEQYFGPGTRLTVT.

The chain is built from TRBV3-2 and TRBJ2-1. TRBV3-2 is noted as a pseudogene. The CDR3 has 9 residues. The CDR3 DNA is TGTGCCGGCGTCAATGAGCAGTTCTTC. It specifies CAGVNEQFF.

This clonotype has a handful of counts. V is TRBV19 and J is TRBJ1-1; the D gene is possibly TRBD1 (5 bases). The CDR3 has 14 amino acids. Trimming took 10 bases from V and 2 from J, leaving 17 bases between them. Per the germline V gene, CDR1 is LNHDA and CDR2 is SQIVND (reference sequence). The CDR3 loop is CATRAGGLNTEAFF. The DNA of the CDR3 is TGTGCCACTAGAGCGGGGGGTCTCAACACTGAAGCTTTCTTT.

This clonotype showed up just a few times. The gene calls are TRBV5-1 and TRBJ2-3; tentative D call: TRBD1 (6 bases). The CDR3 spans 14 residues. V was cut by 4 bases and J by 2 bases, with 11 bases left in between. The germline CDR1 and CDR2 sequences are SGHRS and YFSETQ. CDR3 sequence reads: CASSVDRTTDTQYF. The CDR3 nucleotides are TGCGCCAGCAGCGTTGACAGGACCACAGATACGCAGTATTTT.

This clonotype showed up many times. A read error may account for a junction end that differs from germline. V gene TRBV28 combines with J gene TRBJ2-2; the D is unclear. The CDR3 is 12 residues long. Germline assignment: CDR1 MDHEN and CDR2 SYDVKM. CDR3 in amino acids: CASGFSNGELFF. CDR3 in DNA: TGTGCCAGCGGTTTCAGTAACGGGGAGCTGTTTTTT.